This entry lists 5 T cell receptor beta chains sequenced from one sample in a study of CD8+ T cells in alopecia areata. RNA, once extracted, was reverse transcribed into cDNA for use as the sequencing template. Profiled with immunoSEQ multiplex PCR; TCRdb holds only in-frame clones, not every one. The repertoire holds more than 110,000 clones, less than 70% seen once, with about a sixth in the top ten. Treatment given: oral pan-JAK inhibitor, 5-10 mg twice daily. This specimen was CD8+ T cells sorted from blood, taken at week 4, from a patient treated with tofacitinib. Receptor source: a human donor with alopecia areata.

This clone was observed once. J is TRBJ2-7 and V is TRBV30, with D unclear. V was clipped by 5 bases and J by 4 bases, with 9 bases between them. This CDR3 region has 11 residues. Germline lookup yields CDR1 GTSNPN and CDR2 SVGIG (reference sequence). In DNA, the CDR3 is TGTGCCTGGTCTTCGGGTTACGAGCAGTACTTC. This encodes CAWSSGYEQYF.

This chain joins TRBV30 and TRBJ1-1; unclear D gene. The CDR3 totals 13 residues. The V and J ends lost 3 bases and 5 bases respectively, with 13 bases between them. CDR1 is GTSNPN and CDR2 is SVGIG in the germline V gene (reference sequence). Written as DNA, the CDR3 is TGTGCCTGGAGGGCGGATAGGTGGACTGAAGCTTTCTTT. It encodes CAWRADRWTEAFF.

V and J are TRBV4-3 and TRBJ2-3; 9 positions match TRBD2. Germline lookup yields CDR1 LGHNA and CDR2 YSLEER. The J segment lost 6 bases and the V segment lost 7 bases, leaving 8 bases of the junction unmatched. There are 14 residues in the CDR3. For the CDR3, the DNA is TGCGCCAGCACGCTAGCGGGGCCGGGCGATACGCAGTATTTT. It is translated as CASTLAGPGDTQYF.

The chain joins TRBV2 to TRBJ1-5; 7 positions match TRBD1. The CDR3 is made up of 16 amino acids. V trimming: 3 bases; J trimming: 0 bases; junction bases outside the gene matches: 5. Germline V gives CDR1 SNHLY, CDR2 FYNNEI. CDR3: CASSEGTAYSNQPQHF. As DNA, the CDR3 is TGTGCCAGCAGTGAGGGGACAGCTTATAGCAATCAGCCCCAGCATTTT. The full variable domain, with the rest looked up from reference TRBV2 and TRBJ1-5, is EPEVTQTPSHQVTQMGQEVILRCVPISNHLYFYWYRQILGQKVEFLVSFYNNEISEKSEIFDDQFSVERPDGSNFTLKIRSTKLEDSAMYFCASSEGTAYSNQPQHFGDGTRLSIL.

This chain joins TRBV11-2 and TRBJ2-5; no definite D call. This CDR3 is built from 13 residues. V was shortened by 7 bases and J by 2 bases, with 11 bases between the two germline ends. Germline V lookup: CDR1 SGHAT, CDR2 FQNNGV. The CDR3 DNA reads as TGTGCCAGCAACACACTTGGACAAGAGACCCAGTACTTC. It yields the protein CASNTLGQETQYF.